These T cell receptor beta chains were read from a single sample in a study of blood T cells in healthy people across ages. TCRdb re-derived calls from the 5' RACE reads in MiXCR, one entry per CDR3 protein. Of about 500,000 distinct CDR3 sequences in the sample, more than 20% were seen once. This sample was also put to use in a study of T cells of mothers and their children.

Sample: blood. These TCRs come from a boy aged 10-17 years in good health. The CDR3 runs from the conserved cysteine through the conserved F or W. The D gene is left open where the match is weak. Only part of the rows carry a size: once, few, many, or a class if the clone is expanded.

size	V	length	J	D	CDR3	DNA
.	TRBV5-1	15	TRBJ2-7	TRBD1	CASSLDQGVLLEQYF	TGCGCCAGCAGCTTGGATCAGGGGGTGCTTCTCGAGCAGTACTTC
.	TRBV6-5	13	TRBJ2-1	.	CASSYSGQNEQFF	TGTGCCAGCAGTTACTCGGGGCAGAATGAGCAGTTCTTC
.	TRBV15	13	TRBJ2-5	.	CATSRGEQETQYF	TGTGCCACCAGCAGAGGAGAGCAAGAGACCCAGTACTTC
.	TRBV12-3/TRBV12-4	15	TRBJ2-3	.	CASSPFKGPTDTQYF	TGTGCCAGCAGTCCCTTTAAGGGACCCACAGATACGCAGTATTTT
few	TRBV4-2	14	TRBJ2-7	.	CASSQNHGRYEQYF	TGTGCCAGCAGCCAGAACCACGGGAGATACGAGCAGTACTTC
many	TRBV2	15	TRBJ2-1	.	CASSELDTRYNEQFF	TGTGCCAGCAGTGAACTCGATACCCGATACAATGAGCAGTTCTTC
.	TRBV9	15	TRBJ2-7	.	CASSVDRGLSYEQYF	TGTGCCAGCAGCGTAGATCGGGGGCTATCCTACGAGCAGTACTTC
few	TRBV14	13	TRBJ1-2	.	CASSPKVSYGYTF	TGTGCCAGCAGCCCCAAGGTATCCTATGGCTACACCTTC
few	TRBV24-1	12	TRBJ1-4	.	CATSGLRGKLFF	TGTGCCACCAGTGGTTTACGGGGAAAACTGTTTTTT
.	TRBV7-9	14	TRBJ2-1	.	CASSFGGRGNEQFF	TGTGCCAGCAGCTTTGGCGGGCGGGGCAATGAGCAGTTCTTC
.	TRBV6-6	13	TRBJ1-2	.	CASSYEGTSGYTF	TGTGCCAGCAGTTACGAGGGGACCTCGGGCTACACCTTC
few	TRBV7-2	16	TRBJ2-3	TRBD2	CASSLESSGRGDTQYF	TGTGCCAGCAGCTTAGAGTCTAGCGGGAGGGGTGATACGCAGTATTTT
few	TRBV20-1	14	TRBJ2-5	TRBD1	CSARTGKSQETQYF	TGCAGTGCTAGGACAGGGAAATCCCAAGAGACCCAGTACTTC
few	TRBV30	14	TRBJ2-7	.	CAWSVGAGWNEQYF	TGTGCCTGGAGTGTAGGGGCGGGCTGGAACGAGCAGTACTTC
.	TRBV27	14	TRBJ1-2	.	CASSAARDNYGYTF	TGTGCCAGCAGTGCGGCCCGCGACAACTATGGCTACACCTTC
.	TRBV6-5	15	TRBJ1-1	.	CASSRGGRQKTEAFF	TGTGCCAGCAGCCGGGGGGGCAGGCAAAAAACTGAAGCTTTCTTT
many	TRBV7-9	12	TRBJ2-7	.	CASSFGAYEQYF	TGTGCCAGCAGTTTTGGGGCCTACGAGCAGTACTTC
few	TRBV27	14	TRBJ2-3	.	CASSLIDYTDTQYF	TGTGCCAGCAGTTTAATAGATTACACAGATACGCAGTATTTT
few	TRBV5-1	15	TRBJ1-4	.	CASSLISATNEKLFF	TGCGCCAGCAGCTTGATATCGGCAACTAATGAAAAACTGTTTTTT
few	TRBV21-1	19	TRBJ1-1	.	CASSKGAGGACEGNTEAFF	TGTGCCAGCAGCAAAGGCGCAGGGGGCGCTTGCGAGGGGAACACTGAAGCTTTCTTT
.	TRBV9	14	TRBJ1-2	.	CASSVGQPSYGYTF	TGTGCCAGCAGCGTAGGACAGCCTTCCTATGGCTACACCTTC
few	TRBV20-1	16	TRBJ2-2	TRBD2	CSARPVGGAGTGELFF	TGCAGTGCTAGACCCGTCGGGGGGGCCGGCACCGGGGAGCTGTTTTTT
.	TRBV5-1	16	TRBJ1-1	.	CASSPSAPSGYTEAFF	TGCGCCAGCAGCCCATCTGCCCCCTCAGGGTACACTGAAGCTTTCTTT
.	TRBV6-2/TRBV6-3	14	TRBJ2-2	TRBD1	CASSYGTEAGELFF	TGTGCCAGCAGTTACGGGACAGAGGCCGGGGAGCTGTTTTTT
.	TRBV5-1	16	TRBJ2-7	.	CASSLDSQGYSYEQYF	TGCGCCAGCAGCTTGGACTCACAGGGATACTCCTACGAGCAGTACTTC
.	TRBV28	16	TRBJ2-7	TRBD2	CASRQGTSGGGYEQYF	TGTGCCAGCAGACAAGGGACTAGCGGAGGGGGCTACGAGCAGTACTTC
few	TRBV7-9	15	TRBJ2-3	TRBD2	CASSLVSGTGDTQYF	TGTGCCAGCAGCTTAGTTAGCGGGACTGGAGATACGCAGTATTTT
.	TRBV12-3/TRBV12-4	16	TRBJ2-3	.	CASSLWAAFSTDTQYF	TGTGCCAGCAGTTTATGGGCAGCCTTTAGCACAGATACGCAGTATTTT
.	TRBV4-3	15	TRBJ2-4	TRBD1	CASSQDRWGKNIQYF	TGCGCCAGCAGCCAGGACAGGTGGGGCAAAAACATTCAGTACTTC
.	TRBV28	21	TRBJ2-5	.	CATVGHRPVQETRLGTRDQYF	TGTGCCACCGTGGGACATAGACCGGTACAAGAGACCAGATTGGGTACAAGAGACCAGTACTTC
.	TRBV12-3/TRBV12-4	14	TRBJ1-6	TRBD1	CASSPTGGRSPLHF	TGTGCCAGCAGTCCGACAGGGGGCCGTTCACCCCTCCACTTT
.	TRBV20-1	13	TRBJ1-1	.	CSATDPLNTEAFF	TGCAGTGCTACTGACCCCCTGAACACTGAAGCTTTCTTT
few	TRBV29-1	12	TRBJ1-2	.	CSVVLIAAGYTF	TGCAGCGTTGTTCTGATTGCAGCCGGCTACACCTTC
few	TRBV11-3	15	TRBJ2-3	.	CASSLSGTSTDTQYF	TGTGCCAGCAGCTTAAGCGGAACTAGCACAGATACGCAGTATTTT
.	TRBV15	10	TRBJ2-3	.	CATTPDTQYF	TGTGCCACCACCCCGGATACGCAGTATTTT
few	TRBV28	13	TRBJ2-7	.	CASKTGTPNEQYF	TGTGCCAGCAAAACGGGGACCCCCAACGAGCAGTACTTC
.	TRBV20-1	11	TRBJ2-7	.	CSASAGYEQYF	TGCAGTGCTAGCGCGGGCTACGAGCAGTACTTC
few	TRBV28	16	TRBJ2-3	.	CASSYTALTIPDTQYF	TGTGCCAGCAGTTATACGGCATTGACCATACCAGATACGCAGTATTTT
few	TRBV5-5	14	TRBJ2-3	.	CASSRTDSTDTQYF	TGTGCCAGCAGCCGGACGGATAGCACAGATACGCAGTATTTT
many	TRBV7-9	16	TRBJ2-7	TRBD2	CASSSGGTPSSYEQYF	TGTGCCAGCAGCTCGGGGGGGACACCGAGCTCCTACGAGCAGTACTTC